The T cell receptor (beta chain) under discussion was sequenced for a study of T cells in Graves' hyperthyroidism and ophthalmopathy. Whole-study findings and limits: A model of 13 V-J pairs discriminated ophthalmopathy from stable hyperthyroidism. Within blood appeared most thyroid clonotypes that had expanded above 0.001.

This clonotype was detected ten times or more. Its antigen remains unidentified. The source material, RNA transcripts, was used to amplify TCR beta CDR3 regions. HTBI primers drove first-round RT-PCR of the TCR CDR3. One entry per CDR3 protein, called by TCRdb with MiXCR from the multiplex PCR reads. The sample lists fewer than 550,000 distinct CDR3 sequences; less than 20% were seen once. V shed 8 bases and J 4 bases; nucleotides not matched to a gene: 6. The CDR3 loop spans 13 amino acids. In germline, CDR1 is MNHNS, CDR2 SASEGT. The source is a woman under 30 with Graves' hyperthyroidism. The sequencing sample was made of blood. The gene calls are TRBV6-1 and TRBJ1-1, with 8 bases lining up with TRBD1. The CDR3 region is CASAGQGSTEAFF. The DNA for the CDR3 is TGTGCCAGCGCAGGACAGGGAAGCACTGAAGCTTTCTTT.